These 16 T cell receptor beta chains were sequenced from one sample in a study of beta chain features in type 1 diabetes. The study reverse transcribed the entire isolated RNA, so it sequenced expressed TCRB transcripts. Libraries were prepared by immunoSEQ multiplex PCR; TCRdb keeps only in-frame clonotypes and omits some of them. The sample includes approximately 470,000 clones, roughly 30% seen only once; the top ten take 0.05% to 0.065%. The sequencing input was naive CD4+ T cells from blood. These receptors originate from a man between 18 and 35 years old in good health.

The rearrangement joins TRBV5-6 to TRBJ1-1, with 9 bases that match TRBD1. Losses at the gene ends were 3 bases for V and 4 bases for J; bases not matched to a gene: 7. CDR1 is SGHDT, CDR2 YYEEEE, per germline. This CDR3 has 15 amino acids. CDR3 bases: TGTGCCAGCAGCTCCGGGACAGGGCAGCCCACTGAAGCTTTCTTT. This translates into CASSSGTGQPTEAFF.

The chain combines TRBV7-2 with TRBJ1-4, with TRBD1 matching over 8 bases. V shed 5 bases and J 3 bases; nucleotides not matched to a gene: 2. The CDR3 contains 14 residues. CDR1 SGHTA and CDR2 FQGNSA come from the germline V gene. DNA of the CDR3: TGTGCCAGCAGCCGGACAGGGCCTAATGAAAAACTGTTTTTT. Translating gives CASSRTGPNEKLFF.

The V call is TRBV6-5, the J call TRBJ2-5, with 8 bases fitting TRBD2. V lost 0 bases to trimming and J lost 4 bases; unmatched junction nucleotides: 7. Germline loops: CDR1 MNHEY, CDR2 SVGAGI. The CDR3 runs 16 residues. CDR3 in DNA: TGTGCCAGCAGTTACTCGTACGGGAGGGCCACAGAGACCCAGTACTTC. Protein sequence: CASSYSYGRATETQYF.

This chain links TRBV7-3 with TRBJ1-1; no clear D gene. Per germline, CDR1 SGHTA and CDR2 FQGTGA. Trimming stripped 3 bases from V and 1 base from J, with 6 bases between. This CDR3 contains 13 residues. CDR3: CASSFDANTEAFF. In DNA, the CDR3 is TGTGCCAGCAGCTTTGACGCGAACACTGAAGCTTTCTTT.

The count of this clone is one. The V gene is TRBV25-1, the J gene TRBJ2-7, with 7 nucleotides matching TRBD2. Trimming cost V 8 bases and J 0 bases; bases outside gene matches: 10. Per germline, CDR1 MGHDK and CDR2 SYGVNS. The CDR3 is made up of 15 amino acids. The CDR3 protein is CASGPGGLISYEQYF. In DNA form, the CDR3 reads TGTGCCAGCGGACCGGGGGGACTGATCTCCTACGAGCAGTACTTC.

The chain carries TRBV11-2 and TRBJ2-1, with 9 bases lining up with TRBD2. Looked up from germline, CDR1 is SGHAT and CDR2 is FQNNGV. V was pared by 3 bases and J by 2 bases, with 5 bases of the junction left unmatched. CDR3 size: 16 residues. CDR3 DNA sequence: TGTGCCAGCAGCTTCCGGACTAGCGCGGCCTACAATGAGCAGTTCTTC. Translation: CASSFRTSAAYNEQFF.

The chain links TRBV9 to TRBJ2-5; unclear D gene. Germline lookup yields CDR1 SGDLS and CDR2 YYNGEE. The V gene lost 0 bases and the J gene lost 4 bases, with 10 bases spanning the gap. CDR3 length equals 14 residues. The chain's CDR3 is CASSVEGGPETQYF. As DNA, the CDR3 is TGTGCCAGCAGCGTAGAAGGCGGTCCAGAGACCCAGTACTTC.

The V gene is TRBV28, the J gene TRBJ2-7; unclear D gene. Deletions cut 5 bases from V and 2 bases from J, with 10 bases between. From germline, CDR1 is MDHEN and CDR2 SYDVKM. The CDR3 has 13 amino acids. CDR3 residues: CASSRRKAYEQYF. CDR3 bases: TGTGCCAGCAGTCGTCGTAAGGCCTACGAGCAGTACTTC.

This clone has a single count. This CDR3 reads CATSRDTGYTYEQYF. DNA for the CDR3: TGTGCCACCAGCAGAGATACGGGGTACACCTACGAGCAGTACTTC. The chain combines TRBV15 with TRBJ2-7; maybe TRBD2 (5 bases). The ends were cut back, 0 bases at V and 2 bases at J, with 11 bases in the middle. Germline lookup yields CDR1 LNHNV and CDR2 YYDKDF (reference sequence). This CDR3 is built from 15 residues.

V and J are TRBV18 and TRBJ2-3, with a possible D match to TRBD1 (5 bases). Germline V gene sequence: CDR1 KGHSH, CDR2 LQKENI. Trimming took 2 bases from V and 0 from J, leaving 9 bases between them. CDR3 length: 15 residues. CDR3 nucleotides: TGTGCCAGCTCACCAACAGGACACAGCACAGATACGCAGTATTTT. Encoded protein: CASSPTGHSTDTQYF.

This CDR3 is CASSSDLAVGQTQYF. The CDR3 DNA reads as TGTGCCAGCAGCTCGGATCTAGCGGTGGGACAGACCCAGTACTTC. This chain connects TRBV11-2 to TRBJ2-5; TRBD2 matches at 7 bases. This CDR3 has 15 residues. V shed 4 bases, J shed 6 bases, and the junction held 11 bases outside the gene matches. The germline V gene has CDR1 SGHAT and CDR2 FQNNGV. Together with reference TRBV11-2 and TRBJ2-5, the CDR3 gives the full variable domain: EAGVAQSPRYKIIEKRQSVAFWCNPISGHATLYWYQQILGQGPKLLIQFQNNGVVDDSQLPKDRFSAERLKGVDSTLKIQPAKLEDSAVYLCASSSDLAVGQTQYFGPGTRLLVL.

This clone was seen only a few times. The chain uses TRBV10-3 and TRBJ2-1, with D possibly being TRBD2 (7 bases). Trimming removed 4 bases from V and 5 bases from J, with 15 bases in between. Germline values: CDR1 ENHRY, CDR2 SYGVKD. The CDR3 totals 15 residues. The CDR3 spells CAISAGGISNNEQFF. The CDR3 DNA follows: TGTGCCATCAGTGCGGGGGGCATTTCCAACAATGAGCAGTTCTTC.

In this sample, this clone turned up a few times. This chain connects TRBV7-6 to TRBJ2-1, with unresolved D. This CDR3 is built from 15 residues. Germline CDR1 SGHVS, CDR2 FNYEAQ. V was cut by 5 bases and J by 2 bases, with 13 bases left in between. CDR3 sequence (DNA): TGTGCCAGCAGCAACCCTTTTTCGGCCTACAATGAGCAGTTCTTC. Encoded protein: CASSNPFSAYNEQFF.

The chain is built from TRBV29-1 and TRBJ2-5; D is unresolved. Germline loops: CDR1 SQVTM, CDR2 ANQGSEA. The CDR3 extends over 13 amino acids. Trimming stripped 2 bases from V and 5 bases from J, with 12 bases between. CDR3 coding DNA: TGCAGCGTTGAAAGAGGACCCGGGGAGACCCAGTACTTC. It specifies CSVERGPGETQYF.

The V and J genes are TRBV10-3 and TRBJ2-7; 13 nucleotides agree with TRBD2. V lost 3 bases and J lost 9; bases outside the gene matches: 14. CDR1 and CDR2 from the germline V gene are ENHRY and SYGVKD. This CDR3 is 17 amino acids long. The CDR3 DNA reads TGTGCCATCAGTGACTCATCACGGGGACTAGCGGGATTCGGGCAGTACTTC. It is translated as CAISDSSRGLAGFGQYF.

V usage is TRBV10-3 and J usage is TRBJ2-4; D possibly corresponds to TRBD1 (5 bases). Trimming removed 4 bases at V and 0 bases at J, with 16 bases between. CDR1 and CDR2 (germline): ENHRY, SYGVKD. CDR3 size: 17 residues. CDR3 protein: CAISGAGQLPAKNIQYF. The CDR3 nucleotides are TGTGCCATCAGTGGTGCAGGGCAGCTTCCAGCCAAAAACATTCAGTACTTC.